Listed below are T cell receptor beta chains from one sample, sequenced in a study of response to subunit inactivated influenza vaccine. TCRdb re-analysed the RT-PCR reads in MiXCR, keeping a single row per CDR3 protein. The sample holds hundreds of thousands of distinct CDR3 sequences; around a fifth are singletons and the top ten take approximately 10%. The input for sequencing was PBMCs from blood, taken approximately 20 months after vaccination. These receptors originate from a man aged 50 to 69 who received an inactivated influenza vaccine. CDR3s include the opening cysteine and the closing phenylalanine or tryptophan. Each record gives: CDR3 protein, CDR3 DNA, V gene, clone size, D gene, J gene. D genes are given only for firm matches. Expanded clones are given a class, and other clones once, few, many or no size at all.

cdr3_aa: CASSSGTSLNYGYTF
cdr3_nt: TGTGCCAGCAGCTCCGGGACATCGCTTAACTATGGCTACACCTTC
v_call: TRBV7-9
clone_size: few
d_call: .
j_call: TRBJ1-2

cdr3_aa: CSAPPPGPKETQYF
cdr3_nt: TGCAGTGCTCCTCCCCCCGGGCCAAAAGAGACCCAGTACTTC
v_call: TRBV20-1
clone_size: few
d_call: .
j_call: TRBJ2-5

cdr3_aa: CASSQRRGRNEQFF
cdr3_nt: TGCGCCAGCAGCCAACGAAGGGGTCGGAATGAGCAGTTCTTC
v_call: TRBV4-3
clone_size: .
d_call: .
j_call: TRBJ2-1

cdr3_aa: CASSPGRFTGELFF
cdr3_nt: TGTGCCAGCAGTCCGGGACGTTTCACCGGGGAGCTGTTTTTT
v_call: TRBV12-3/TRBV12-4
clone_size: few
d_call: .
j_call: TRBJ2-2

cdr3_aa: CASSRDKNSYGYTF
cdr3_nt: TGTGCCAGCTCTCGAGACAAAAATAGCTATGGCTACACCTTC
v_call: TRBV18
clone_size: few
d_call: .
j_call: TRBJ1-2

cdr3_aa: CASSLAGWGTNEKLFF
cdr3_nt: TGTGCCAGCAGCTTAGCAGGCTGGGGTACTAATGAAAAACTGTTTTTT
v_call: TRBV7-9
clone_size: .
d_call: .
j_call: TRBJ1-4

cdr3_aa: CATIFHRGSSYEQYF
cdr3_nt: TGTGCCACCATATTTCACAGGGGGAGCTCCTACGAGCAGTACTTC
v_call: TRBV6-1
clone_size: .
d_call: TRBD1
j_call: TRBJ2-7

cdr3_aa: CASSPPGGANTGELFF
cdr3_nt: TGTGCCAGCTCACCACCCGGCGGGGCGAACACCGGGGAGCTGTTTTTT
v_call: TRBV18
clone_size: .
d_call: .
j_call: TRBJ2-2

cdr3_aa: CASSFGRGNYNEQFF
cdr3_nt: TGTGCCAGCAGCTTTGGGCGGGGGAACTACAATGAGCAGTTCTTC
v_call: TRBV7-6
clone_size: .
d_call: TRBD2
j_call: TRBJ2-1

cdr3_aa: CASSFSTGDTQYF
cdr3_nt: TGCGCCAGCAGCTTTTCAACTGGAGATACGCAGTATTTT
v_call: TRBV5-1
clone_size: few
d_call: .
j_call: TRBJ2-3

cdr3_aa: CSADGGNNYGYTF
cdr3_nt: TGCAGCGCTGACGGAGGGAATAACTATGGCTACACCTTC
v_call: TRBV29-1
clone_size: few
d_call: .
j_call: TRBJ1-2

cdr3_aa: CASSRGVGGTEAFF
cdr3_nt: TGTGCCAGCAGCCGTGGTGTAGGCGGCACTGAAGCTTTCTTT
v_call: TRBV3-1
clone_size: many
d_call: .
j_call: TRBJ1-1

cdr3_aa: CSARVSLRADTQYF
cdr3_nt: TGCAGTGCTAGAGTTAGCCTGAGGGCAGATACGCAGTATTTT
v_call: TRBV20-1
clone_size: .
d_call: .
j_call: TRBJ2-3

cdr3_aa: CASSARGQVVNTEAFF
cdr3_nt: TGTGCCAGCAGCGCCCGGGGACAGGTGGTGAACACTGAAGCTTTCTTT
v_call: TRBV7-9
clone_size: .
d_call: TRBD1
j_call: TRBJ1-1

cdr3_aa: CASSQLAGGTYEQYF
cdr3_nt: TGCGCCAGCAGCCAACTAGCGGGAGGAACCTACGAGCAGTACTTC
v_call: TRBV4-3
clone_size: .
d_call: TRBD2
j_call: TRBJ2-7

cdr3_aa: CASSRKDRGSMNTEAFF
cdr3_nt: TGCGCCAGCAGCCGGAAAGACAGGGGGAGTATGAACACTGAAGCTTTCTTT
v_call: TRBV4-3
clone_size: few
d_call: TRBD1
j_call: TRBJ1-1

cdr3_aa: CASSPQGNNNEQFF
cdr3_nt: TGTGCCAGCAGTCCTCAGGGGAACAACAATGAGCAGTTCTTC
v_call: TRBV12-3/TRBV12-4
clone_size: .
d_call: .
j_call: TRBJ2-1

cdr3_aa: CASSLLAVGGETQYF
cdr3_nt: TGTGCCAGCAGTTTACTAGCGGTGGGGGGAGAGACCCAGTACTTC
v_call: TRBV12-3/TRBV12-4
clone_size: .
d_call: TRBD2
j_call: TRBJ2-5

cdr3_aa: CSARDSTSGRDTQYF
cdr3_nt: TGCAGTGCTAGAGATTCAACTAGCGGGAGGGATACGCAGTATTTT
v_call: TRBV20-1
clone_size: few
d_call: TRBD2
j_call: TRBJ2-3

cdr3_aa: CSAGGGGRAPYEQYF
cdr3_nt: TGCAGTGCTGGAGGGGGCGGGAGGGCCCCTTACGAGCAGTACTTC
v_call: TRBV20-1
clone_size: .
d_call: TRBD2
j_call: TRBJ2-7

cdr3_aa: CASSQLDRALDSLGYTF
cdr3_nt: TGTGCCAGCAGCCAACTGGACCGGGCACTGGATTCTTTAGGCTACACCTTC
v_call: TRBV14
clone_size: .
d_call: .
j_call: TRBJ1-2

cdr3_aa: CASSIGPGQGLAGYTF
cdr3_nt: TGTGCCAGTAGTATAGGACCGGGACAGGGGCTGGCCGGCTACACCTTC
v_call: TRBV19
clone_size: few
d_call: TRBD1
j_call: TRBJ1-2